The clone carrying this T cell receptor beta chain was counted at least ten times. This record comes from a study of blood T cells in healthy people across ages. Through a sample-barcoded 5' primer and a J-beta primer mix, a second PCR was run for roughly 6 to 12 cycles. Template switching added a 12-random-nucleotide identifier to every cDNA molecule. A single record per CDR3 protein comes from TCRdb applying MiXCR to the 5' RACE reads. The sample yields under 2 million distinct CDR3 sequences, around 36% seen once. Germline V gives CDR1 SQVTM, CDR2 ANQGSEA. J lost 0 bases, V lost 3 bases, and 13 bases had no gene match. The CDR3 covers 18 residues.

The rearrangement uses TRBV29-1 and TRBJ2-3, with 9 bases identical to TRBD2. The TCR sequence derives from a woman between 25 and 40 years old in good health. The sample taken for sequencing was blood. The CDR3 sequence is CSVDAPAGGRSSTDTQYF. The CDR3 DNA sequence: TGCAGCGTTGATGCCCCAGCGGGGGGCCGATCTAGCACAGATACGCAGTATTTT.